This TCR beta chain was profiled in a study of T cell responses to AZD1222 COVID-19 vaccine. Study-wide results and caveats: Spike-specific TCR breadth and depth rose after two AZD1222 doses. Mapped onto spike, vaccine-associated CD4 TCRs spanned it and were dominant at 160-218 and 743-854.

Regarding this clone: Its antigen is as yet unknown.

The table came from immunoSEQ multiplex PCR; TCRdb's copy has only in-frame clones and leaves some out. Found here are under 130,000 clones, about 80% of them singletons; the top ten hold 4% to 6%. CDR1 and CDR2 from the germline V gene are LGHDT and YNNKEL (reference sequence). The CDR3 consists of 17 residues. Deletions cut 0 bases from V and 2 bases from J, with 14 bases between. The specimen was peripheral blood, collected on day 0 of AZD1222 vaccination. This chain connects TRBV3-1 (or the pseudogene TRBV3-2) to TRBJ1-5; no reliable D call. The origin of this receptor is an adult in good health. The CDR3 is CASSQEGGIGCNQPQHF. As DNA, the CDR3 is TGTGCCAGCAGCCAAGAGGGAGGGATTGGGTGCAATCAGCCCCAGCATTTT.